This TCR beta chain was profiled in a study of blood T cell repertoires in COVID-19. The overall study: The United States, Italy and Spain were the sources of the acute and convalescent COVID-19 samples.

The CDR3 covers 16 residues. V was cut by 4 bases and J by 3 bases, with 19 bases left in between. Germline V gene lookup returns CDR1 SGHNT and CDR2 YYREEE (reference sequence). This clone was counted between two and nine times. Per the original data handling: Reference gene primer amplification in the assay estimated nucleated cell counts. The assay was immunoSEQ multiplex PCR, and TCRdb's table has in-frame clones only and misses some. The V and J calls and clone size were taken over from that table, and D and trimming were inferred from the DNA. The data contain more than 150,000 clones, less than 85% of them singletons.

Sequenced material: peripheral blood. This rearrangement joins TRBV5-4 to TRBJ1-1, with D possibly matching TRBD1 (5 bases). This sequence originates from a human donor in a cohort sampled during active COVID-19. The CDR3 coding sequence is TGTGCCAGCAGCCCGCAGTCCCCCGCGGGGGACACTGAAGCTTTCTTT. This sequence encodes CASSPQSPAGDTEAFF. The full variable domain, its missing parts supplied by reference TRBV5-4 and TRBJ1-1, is ETGVTQSPTHLIKTRGQQVTLRCSSQSGHNTVSWYQQALGQGPQFIFQYYREEENGRGNFPPRFSGLQFPNYSSELNVNALELDDSALYLCASSPQSPAGDTEAFFGQGTRLTVV.